This is a list of T cell receptor beta chains from one sample in a study of blood T cell repertoires in COVID-19. Libraries were prepared by immunoSEQ multiplex PCR; TCRdb keeps only in-frame clonotypes and omits some of them. The data contain 270,000 or so clones, 85% of them singletons. Source material: PBMCs or T cells enriched from blood (not recorded which). All receptors come from a woman between 50 and 59 years old who had been exposed to COVID-19. Each CDR3 is given with its conserved first and last residue. The order of the fields is CDR3 DNA, CDR3 protein, clone size, J gene, CDR3 length, V gene, D gene. A D gene is named only where the DNA matches it firmly. Only some rows state a clone size, as once, few, many or a class for expanded clones.

DNA: TGCAGCGTCCGGACTAGCGGGGGGAACAATGAGCAGTTCTTC; CDR3: CSVRTSGGNNEQFF; size: NA; J: TRBJ2-1; length: 14; V: TRBV29-1; D: TRBD2
DNA: TGTGCCATCAGTGAGGCGGGCGGGGGTACTGGGGCCAACGTCCTGACTTTC; CDR3: CAISEAGGGTGANVLTF; size: NA; J: TRBJ2-6; length: 17; V: TRBV10-3; D: TRBD2
DNA: TGTGCCACCAGCAGACTCAACAGGGTAAAGCAGCCCCAGCATTTT; CDR3: CATSRLNRVKQPQHF; size: NA; J: TRBJ1-5; length: 15; V: TRBV15; D: NA
DNA: TGTGCCACAAGACAGGGGGCAGGGTCACCCCTCCACTTT; CDR3: CATRQGAGSPLHF; size: NA; J: TRBJ1-6; length: 13; V: TRBV2; D: TRBD1
DNA: TGTTCGAGTTCAGGAAATTACGAGCAGTACTTC; CDR3: CSSSGNYEQYF; size: few; J: TRBJ2-7; length: 11; V: TRBV28; D: NA
DNA: TGTGCCAGCAGTCCGGTACGGGGGGCCATTATTTCTAGCACAGATACGCAGTATTTT; CDR3: CASSPVRGAIISSTDTQYF; size: NA; J: TRBJ2-3; length: 19; V: TRBV6-2/TRBV6-3; D: NA
DNA: TGTGCCAGTAGAGGGGCTAGCGGGGTGTCCGGGGAGCTGTTTTTT; CDR3: CASRGASGVSGELFF; size: once; J: TRBJ2-2; length: 15; V: TRBV19; D: TRBD2
DNA: TGTGCCAGCAGCAAAATCCCTAGCTCCTACTGGTACCCCTACGAGCAGTACTTC; CDR3: CASSKIPSSYWYPYEQYF; size: NA; J: TRBJ2-7; length: 18; V: TRBV21-1; D: NA
DNA: TGCGCCAGCGTTGCGGGGACTAGCACAGATACGCAGTATTTT; CDR3: CASVAGTSTDTQYF; size: NA; J: TRBJ2-3; length: 14; V: TRBV5-1; D: NA
DNA: TGTGCCAGCAGCGTGGGCTTAGGTAGAGGGGAGCAGTACTTC; CDR3: CASSVGLGRGEQYF; size: NA; J: TRBJ2-7; length: 14; V: TRBV9; D: NA
DNA: TGTGCCAGCAGCTTAGCCGGGAACACTGAAGCTTTCTTT; CDR3: CASSLAGNTEAFF; size: NA; J: TRBJ1-1; length: 13; V: TRBV11-3; D: NA
DNA: TGTGCAACGGACAGGGTTAATTCACCCCTCCACTTT; CDR3: CATDRVNSPLHF; size: NA; J: TRBJ1-6; length: 12; V: TRBV28; D: TRBD1
DNA: TGTGCCAGCAGCTTGGCAGGGGCTAACTATGGCTACACCTTC; CDR3: CASSLAGANYGYTF; size: NA; J: TRBJ1-2; length: 14; V: TRBV5-4; D: NA
DNA: TGTGCCAGCAGTTCGGACAGGGATGGTAATGAAAAACTGTTTTTT; CDR3: CASSSDRDGNEKLFF; size: NA; J: TRBJ1-4; length: 15; V: TRBV5-8; D: TRBD1
DNA: TGTGCCAGCAGCTTAGCCAGGGGAAACACCATATATTTT; CDR3: CASSLARGNTIYF; size: NA; J: TRBJ1-3; length: 13; V: TRBV7-6; D: NA
DNA: TGTGCCAGCAGTGAAAGGAGGGCTCCAGGTCTCCTATTT; CDR3: CASSERRAPGLLF; size: NA; J: TRBJ2-3; length: 13; V: TRBV2; D: NA
DNA: TGTGCCAGCAGTTACCGAGGAGGAGGTAATCAGCCCCAGCATTTT; CDR3: CASSYRGGGNQPQHF; size: NA; J: TRBJ1-5; length: 15; V: TRBV2; D: NA
DNA: TGTGCCAGCAGTCTTCAGGGTAGGACTGAAGCTTTCTTT; CDR3: CASSLQGRTEAFF; size: NA; J: TRBJ1-1; length: 13; V: TRBV27; D: NA
DNA: TGTGCCAGTAGTATAGTAGGACAGGGCCGCGGCTACACCTTC; CDR3: CASSIVGQGRGYTF; size: NA; J: TRBJ1-2; length: 14; V: TRBV19; D: TRBD1
DNA: TGTGCCAGCAGCTTGGTAGACAGGGCGGGAGGACTGTTTTTT; CDR3: CASSLVDRAGGLFF; size: NA; J: TRBJ1-4; length: 14; V: TRBV5-6; D: TRBD1
DNA: TGTGCCAGCAGTGGTGACAGGGCCCTCACAGATACGCAGTATTTT; CDR3: CASSGDRALTDTQYF; size: NA; J: TRBJ2-3; length: 15; V: TRBV7-9; D: TRBD1
DNA: TGTGCCAGCAGTGAACGGGAGTACAATGAAAAACTGTTTTTT; CDR3: CASSEREYNEKLFF; size: NA; J: TRBJ1-4; length: 14; V: TRBV2; D: NA
DNA: TGCGCCAGCAGCTTGGGGACAGGTGACTATGGCTACACCTTC; CDR3: CASSLGTGDYGYTF; size: NA; J: TRBJ1-2; length: 14; V: TRBV5-1; D: TRBD1
DNA: TGTGCCAGTAGTGCTGTAGGTTGGGCAGAGACCCAGTACTTC; CDR3: CASSAVGWAETQYF; size: NA; J: TRBJ2-5; length: 14; V: TRBV19; D: NA
DNA: TGTGCCAGCAGCTCGACGGGCAGGGGCGATCAGCCCCAGCATTTT; CDR3: CASSSTGRGDQPQHF; size: once; J: TRBJ1-5; length: 15; V: TRBV5-6; D: NA
DNA: TGTGCCAGCAGTGAATTAGCGGTCGGGCCCCAGCATTTT; CDR3: CASSELAVGPQHF; size: few; J: TRBJ1-5; length: 13; V: TRBV6-1; D: NA
DNA: TGTGCCAGTAGTATAGACAGGGGCTACGAGCAGTACTTC; CDR3: CASSIDRGYEQYF; size: NA; J: TRBJ2-7; length: 13; V: TRBV19; D: NA
DNA: TGTGCCAGCAGTATCAATCACAGGGGGCGAGAGCAGTTCTTC; CDR3: CASSINHRGREQFF; size: NA; J: TRBJ2-1; length: 14; V: TRBV28; D: TRBD1
DNA: TGTGCCAGCTCACCGGGACAGGGCTTTGCGGGAACTGAAGCTTTCTTT; CDR3: CASSPGQGFAGTEAFF; size: few; J: TRBJ1-1; length: 16; V: TRBV18; D: TRBD1
DNA: TGCGCCAGCAGCTACAAGGGGGCGGATGGCTACACCTTC; CDR3: CASSYKGADGYTF; size: NA; J: TRBJ1-2; length: 13; V: TRBV5-1; D: TRBD1
DNA: TGTGCCAGCAGCTTGAGGGGTCTCTATAATTCACCCCTCCACTTT; CDR3: CASSLRGLYNSPLHF; size: NA; J: TRBJ1-6; length: 15; V: TRBV5-6; D: NA
DNA: TGCGCCAGCAGCTCGGACAGGGGTTTTACTGAAGCTTTCTTT; CDR3: CASSSDRGFTEAFF; size: once; J: TRBJ1-1; length: 14; V: TRBV5-1; D: TRBD1
DNA: TGTGCCAGCAGCTTAGGGAGAACCGGGGAGCTGTTTTTT; CDR3: CASSLGRTGELFF; size: NA; J: TRBJ2-2; length: 13; V: TRBV7-3; D: NA
DNA: TGCGCCAGCAGCAGGGGGCTTGGAAACACCATATATTTT; CDR3: CASSRGLGNTIYF; size: NA; J: TRBJ1-3; length: 13; V: TRBV5-1; D: TRBD1
DNA: TGTGCCATCAGTGAGGGGGGCCTGCAAGATACGCAGTATTTT; CDR3: CAISEGGLQDTQYF; size: NA; J: TRBJ2-3; length: 14; V: TRBV10-3; D: NA
DNA: TGTGCCAGCAGTCTAGCGATTCGCTACGAGCAGTACTTC; CDR3: CASSLAIRYEQYF; size: NA; J: TRBJ2-7; length: 13; V: TRBV6-2/TRBV6-3; D: NA
DNA: TGCGCCAGCAGCTCGTATCGGCGGGGGGTCACAGATACGCAGTATTTT; CDR3: CASSSYRRGVTDTQYF; size: NA; J: TRBJ2-3; length: 16; V: TRBV5-1; D: TRBD2
DNA: TGTGCCAGCAGCCAAGATCGATTCGGGGGAGCCACTGAAGCTTTCTTT; CDR3: CASSQDRFGGATEAFF; size: NA; J: TRBJ1-1; length: 16; V: TRBV3-1/TRBV3-2; D: NA
DNA: TGTGCCAGCAGTGGAGACCGAGGGGACAGCTCTAACTATGGCTACACCTTC; CDR3: CASSGDRGDSSNYGYTF; size: NA; J: TRBJ1-2; length: 17; V: TRBV25-1; D: TRBD1
DNA: TGTGCCAGCAGCACCGCCGGGGGGACCCAGTACTTC; CDR3: CASSTAGGTQYF; size: NA; J: TRBJ2-5; length: 12; V: TRBV9; D: NA
DNA: TGTGCCAGTAGTATATCCGGGTTGGCCGGGGAGCTGTTTTTT; CDR3: CASSISGLAGELFF; size: NA; J: TRBJ2-2; length: 14; V: TRBV19; D: NA
DNA: TGCGCCAGCAGCTTGAGGAACAGGGGCAACACCGGGGAGCTGTTTTTT; CDR3: CASSLRNRGNTGELFF; size: NA; J: TRBJ2-2; length: 16; V: TRBV5-1; D: TRBD1
DNA: TGTGCCAGCAGTTTCGGAGTTTATGGCTACACCTTC; CDR3: CASSFGVYGYTF; size: NA; J: TRBJ1-2; length: 12; V: TRBV25-1; D: NA
DNA: TGTGCCAGCAGCCAGCCGGGACAGGGCCCCGGTTATGGCTACACCTTC; CDR3: CASSQPGQGPGYGYTF; size: NA; J: TRBJ1-2; length: 16; V: TRBV4-2; D: TRBD1
DNA: TGTGCCAGCAGGGGAGGACCGACAGATACGCAGTATTTT; CDR3: CASRGGPTDTQYF; size: NA; J: TRBJ2-3; length: 13; V: TRBV6-5; D: NA